A single sample gave rise to the 11 T cell receptor beta chains below, sequenced in a study of PD-L1 blockade in urothelial cancer. The time point: pretreatment peripheral blood. TCRdb's copy holds only in-frame clones and misses some; the assay was immunoSEQ multiplex PCR. The sample has about 43,000 clones, 80% seen once. The material sequenced was PBMCs, taken around atezolizumab (anti-PD-L1) treatment. These TCRs come from a man in his 60s with urothelial cancer.

This chain connects TRBV27 to TRBJ2-2, with 10 bases aligning to TRBD1. V gave up 2 bases and J gave up 7 bases; unmatched junction bases: 10. This CDR3 is 17 amino acids long. The germline gives CDR1 MNHEY, CDR2 SMNVEV (reference sequence). The CDR3 region has the DNA TGTGCCAGCAGTTTAGAGACCGGGACAGGGGCCGGCGGGGAGCTGTTTTTT. The encoded protein is CASSLETGTGAGGELFF.

This chain uses TRBV2 with TRBJ1-4; maybe TRBD1 (6 bases). Trimming pared 5 bases from V and 1 base from J, leaving 8 bases between. Germline V CDR1 and CDR2: SNHLY, FYNNEI. The CDR3 covers 14 residues. CDR3 residues: CASSHRVTNEKLFF. The DNA for the CDR3 is TGTGCCAGCAGTCACAGGGTAACTAATGAAAAACTGTTTTTT. The complete variable domain, with remaining parts taken from reference TRBV2 and TRBJ1-4, reads EPEVTQTPSHQVTQMGQEVILRCVPISNHLYFYWYRQILGQKVEFLVSFYNNEISEKSEIFDDQFSVERPDGSNFTLKIRSTKLEDSAMYFCASSHRVTNEKLFFGSGTQLSVL.

The V and J genes are TRBV28 and TRBJ2-2; a weak D match, TRBD1 (5 bases). The CDR3 has 12 residues. Germline V gene data show CDR1 as MDHEN and CDR2 as SYDVKM. V lost 11 bases, J lost 9 bases, and 16 bases lay in between. This CDR3 is CAHARQSWELFF. DNA of the CDR3: TGTGCCCACGCACGACAGTCATGGGAGCTGTTTTTT.

The chain carries TRBV5-1 and TRBJ2-7; the D gene is possibly TRBD1 (6 bases). CDR1 is SGHRS, CDR2 YFSETQ, per germline. V was pared by 4 bases and J by 0 bases, with 17 bases between. The CDR3 totals 16 residues. In nucleotides, the CDR3 is TGCGCCAGCAGCACGGGAACAGGGCCCATCTCCTACGAGCAGTACTTC. Translated, it gives CASSTGTGPISYEQYF.

V gene TRBV6-6 combines with J gene TRBJ2-7; no definite D call. V was trimmed by 4 bases and J by 6 bases, leaving 13 bases between them. The CDR3 sequence is 13 residues long. Germline values: CDR1 MNHNY, CDR2 SVGAGI (reference sequence). The CDR3 region is CASSSSTVTEQYF. DNA for the CDR3: TGTGCCAGCAGTTCCTCTACAGTAACCGAGCAGTACTTC.

This chain uses TRBV18 with TRBJ2-6; a possible D gene is TRBD1 (6 bases). Trimming cost V 3 bases and J 0 bases, with 12 bases left between them. CDR1 is KGHSH and CDR2 is LQKENI in the germline V gene. This CDR3 is 17 amino acids long. DNA for the CDR3: TGTGCCAGCTCACCTAGGGACAATTACTCTGGGGCCAACGTCCTGACTTTC. It codes for CASSPRDNYSGANVLTF. Using reference TRBV18 and TRBJ2-6 for the parts outside the CDR3, the full variable domain is NAGVMQNPRHLVRRRGQEARLRCSPMKGHSHVYWYRQLPEEGLKFMVYLQKENIIDESGMPKERFSAEFPKEGPSILRIQQVVRGDSAAYFCASSPRDNYSGANVLTFGAGSRLTVL.

V gene TRBV7-2 combines with J gene TRBJ2-3; D is possibly TRBD2 (6 bases). V lost 5 bases, J lost 4 bases, and 16 bases lay in between. Germline CDR1 SGHTA, CDR2 FQGNSA. The CDR3 totals 15 residues. The CDR3 here is CASSLRPRGADTQYF. The DNA of the CDR3 is TGTGCCAGCAGCCTTCGCCCCCGCGGGGCAGATACGCAGTATTTT.

The chain recombines TRBV6-5 with TRBJ1-2; 8 nucleotides agree with TRBD1. Per germline, CDR1 MNHEY and CDR2 SVGAGI. This CDR3 spans 14 amino acids. V lost 0 bases to trimming and J lost 7 bases; unmatched junction nucleotides: 4. CDR3 loop: CASSYSDRGRGYTF. For the CDR3, the DNA is TGTGCCAGCAGTTACTCCGACAGGGGACGTGGCTACACCTTC.

The V and J genes are TRBV7-2 and TRBJ2-2; 9 bases are a match to TRBD1. The CDR3 runs 16 residues. The germline V gene encodes CDR1 SGHTA and CDR2 FQGNSA. J gave up 7 bases and V 5 bases, and 11 bases lay outside the gene matches. CDR3 sequence: CASSPRTGGGGGELFF. The CDR3 DNA reads as TGTGCCAGCAGCCCTAGAACAGGGGGCGGCGGCGGGGAGCTGTTTTTT.

There are a few counts of this clone. The chain couples TRBV25-1 to TRBJ2-5; D not resolved. This CDR3 has 13 residues. Germline V gene sequence: CDR1 MGHDK, CDR2 SYGVNS. The V end was cut by 4 bases, the J end by 2 bases, with 8 bases between. The CDR3 is CASSGRWQETQYF. CDR3 DNA sequence: TGTGCCAGCAGTGGTCGGTGGCAAGAGACCCAGTACTTC.

This clone was detected only a few times. V is TRBV11-2 and J is TRBJ1-5; D unresolved. CDR3 length equals 13 residues. V lost 0 bases, J lost 3 bases, and 3 bases lay in between. Germline V CDR1 and CDR2: SGHAT, FQNNGV. The CDR3, as DNA: TGTGCCAGCAGCTTAGACAACAATCAGCCCCAGCATTTT. Translated: CASSLDNNQPQHF.